These T cell receptor beta chains were read from a single sample in a study of blood T cell repertoires in COVID-19. The data were produced by immunoSEQ multiplex PCR, yet TCRdb's version contains in-frame clones alone and is incomplete. The profile shows roughly 8,300 clones, less than 90% of them singletons. Sequences were obtained from peripheral blood. The receptor source for this set is a man in his fifties or sixties with acute or convalescent COVID-19. Each CDR3 is given with its conserved first and last residue.

v_gene	j_gene	CDR3aa
TRBV7-2	TRBJ2-2	CASSVQGASTGELFF
TRBV27	TRBJ1-2	CASSLRRQNYGYTF
TRBV10-3	TRBJ2-7	CAISESLAGYEQYF
TRBV19	TRBJ1-2	CASSITGTGNYGYTF
TRBV6-5	TRBJ2-5	CASLGQAGTQYF
TRBV6-5	TRBJ2-3	CASSRTGSTDTQYF
TRBV4-1	TRBJ1-1	CASSHRDSLYTEAFF
TRBV3-1/TRBV3-2	TRBJ2-1	CASSPPGLAGLDSYNEQFF
TRBV19	TRBJ2-2	CASRVAGGTGELFF
TRBV10-3	TRBJ2-3	CAISPGADTQYF
TRBV11-2	TRBJ2-3	CASSSAGADTQYF
TRBV5-6	TRBJ1-1	CASSLWGGAKNTEAFF
TRBV5-1	TRBJ1-6	CASSPRRPGQDNSPLHF
TRBV6-2/TRBV6-3	TRBJ2-6	CASSSRSPLSGANVLTF
TRBV27	TRBJ1-2	CASSPLGQGLASYGYTF
TRBV5-4	TRBJ1-4	CASSWTGGTNEKLFF
TRBV28	TRBJ1-3	CASSPSVGSGNTIYF
TRBV19	TRBJ1-2	CASRSTGVLSRRNYGYTF
TRBV7-9	TRBJ1-5	CASSLAGAKGNQPQHF
TRBV6-2/TRBV6-3	TRBJ1-5	CASSRTDNQPQHF
TRBV5-1	TRBJ2-5	CASSAGGGETQYF